This TCR beta chain was sequenced in a study of blood T cell repertoires in COVID-19. Whole-study context: Sources were T cells, B-cell-depleted T cells, or PBMCs; the material itself was cDNA or gDNA.

The V end was cut by 2 bases, the J end by 5 bases, with 8 bases between. Germline assignment: CDR1 LNHDA and CDR2 SQIVND (reference sequence). This CDR3 has 13 amino acids. As processed by the authors: Nucleated cell counts were estimated from reference gene primer amplification. This table comes from immunoSEQ multiplex PCR, and its TCRdb copy is limited to in-frame clones, with some not included. V, J and clone size derive from that table, while D and trimming were established from the DNA sequence. The repertoire holds 200,000 to 250,000 clones, with approximately 84% as singletons. The chain couples TRBV19 to TRBJ2-3; D unclear. Material: peripheral blood. The sequence came from a woman between 45 and 60 years old with active or convalescent COVID-19. CDR3 sequence: CASSIRDIDTQYF. In DNA, the CDR3 is TGTGCCAGTAGTATACGAGACATAGATACGCAGTATTTT.